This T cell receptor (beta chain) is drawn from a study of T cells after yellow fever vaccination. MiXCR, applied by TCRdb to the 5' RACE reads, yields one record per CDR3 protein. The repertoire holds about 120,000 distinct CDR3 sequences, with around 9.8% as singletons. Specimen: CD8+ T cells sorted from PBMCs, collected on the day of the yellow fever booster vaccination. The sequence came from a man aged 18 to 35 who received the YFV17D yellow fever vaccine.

As DNA, the CDR3 is TGCGCCAGCAGTGATTTCAACAGGAATGGCTACACCTTC. Protein product: CASSDFNRNGYTF. V gene TRBV10-2 combines with J gene TRBJ1-2; the D gene is possibly TRBD1 (5 bases). The CDR3 has 13 amino acids. In germline, CDR1 is WSHSY, CDR2 SAAADI. V shed 3 bases and J shed 6 bases, with 11 bases lying between them.